The T cell receptor (beta chain) described here comes from a study of cytomegalovirus exposure and HLA in healthy donors. Study findings and constraints: Prior analysis indicated that the majority of TCR beta V segments exhibited productivity approximately 87% or approximately 30% of the time. The CMV antigen specificity of a few CMV-associated chains was confirmed through in vitro analysis. Owing to their indistinguishability, certain V segments, notably TRBV6-2 and TRBV6-3, were excluded. Presence/absence analyses assumed roughly uniform sequencing depth across donors, which may not hold.

Concerning this clone: Antigen unknown.

Researchers ran the PCR with 60 Vbeta and 13 Jbeta primers. Profiling relied on immunoSEQ multiplex PCR, and the TCRdb table lists in-frame clones only, not all of them. The sample lists about 190,000 clones, 80% to 90% occurring once. V was pared by 3 bases and J by 8 bases, with 16 bases between. CDR1 and CDR2 (germline): ENHRY, SYGVKD. CDR3 size: 14 residues. The rearrangement links TRBV10-3 to TRBJ1-2; D remains ambiguous. Sequenced sample: PBMCs. The clonotype originates from a man aged 25-40 years in good health and CMV-seronegative. The chain's CDR3 is CAISDGLPGRGYTF. For the CDR3, the DNA is TGTGCCATCAGTGACGGACTCCCCGGGAGGGGCTACACCTTC.